The rows below give T cell receptor beta chains drawn from one sample of a study of T cells in Graves' hyperthyroidism and ophthalmopathy. One entry per CDR3 protein results from TCRdb running MiXCR on the multiplex PCR reads. This table has around 240,000 distinct CDR3 sequences, about a sixth appearing once. Sequencing used blood. The source is a woman aged 18-30 years with Graves' ophthalmopathy. Each CDR3 is given with its conserved first and last residue. Fields, in order: clone size, V gene, D gene, J gene, CDR3 DNA, CDR3 protein. The D gene is left open where the match is weak. Clone size is shown for a subset of rows, as once, few, many or a class of expanded clone.

many	TRBV6-1	NA	TRBJ1-3	TGTGCCAGCAGTCTGACAGAACCTTATCACTCTGGAAACACCATATATTTT	CASSLTEPYHSGNTIYF
many	TRBV27	NA	TRBJ1-5	TGTGCCAGCAGTGCGACCTGGCGATCAAGCAATCAGCCCCAGCATTTT	CASSATWRSSNQPQHF
many	TRBV7-2	NA	TRBJ2-7	TGTGCCAGCAGGAGGACCCTTCAGGGTTCCTACGAGCAGTACTTC	CASRRTLQGSYEQYF
NA	TRBV5-1	TRBD2	TRBJ2-1	TGCGCCGGCAGCTTACTAGCGGGAGTGTACAATGAGCAGTTCTTC	CAGSLLAGVYNEQFF
NA	TRBV6-1	TRBD2	TRBJ2-5	TGTGCCAGCAAAAGCCTCCTAGCGGTTAAAGAGACCCAGTACTTC	CASKSLLAVKETQYF
many	TRBV5-1	NA	TRBJ2-2	TGCGCCAGCAGCTCGGGACTTGAGAACACCGGGGAGCTGTTTTTT	CASSSGLENTGELFF
many	TRBV3-1	NA	TRBJ2-3	TGTGCCAGCAGACCGGACAACACAGATACGCAGTATTTT	CASRPDNTDTQYF
few	TRBV2	TRBD2	TRBJ2-1	TGTGCCAGCAGGAGAACTAGCGGGGGGGCATACAATGAGCAGTTCTTC	CASRRTSGGAYNEQFF
NA	TRBV20-1	TRBD1	TRBJ1-2	TGCAGTGCGGGGGGACAGGCGCACTATGGCTACACCTTC	CSAGGQAHYGYTF
many	TRBV7-9	TRBD1	TRBJ1-4	TGTGCCAGCAGCTTAGCGGGACAGGGAAGTGAAAAACTGTTTTTT	CASSLAGQGSEKLFF
many	TRBV27	NA	TRBJ2-5	TGTGCCAGCAGTCCTGGGACGCCACAAGAGACCCAGTACTTC	CASSPGTPQETQYF
NA	TRBV28	TRBD2	TRBJ2-1	TGTGCCAGCAGCCCCTCGGGACTAGCGGGGACGATATACAATGAGCAGTTCTTC	CASSPSGLAGTIYNEQFF
NA	TRBV29-1	TRBD2	TRBJ2-1	TGCAGCGTTGAACCCGGGACTAGCGGGAGGTATGAGCAGTTCTTC	CSVEPGTSGRYEQFF
many	TRBV20-1	NA	TRBJ2-3	TGCAGTGCTCCCCCCAGCCGACGGGCAGATACGCAGTATTTT	CSAPPSRRADTQYF
many	TRBV18	TRBD1	TRBJ2-1	TGTGCCAGCTCAGTCCCGGGACAGGGGGCGGTTTTGTATGAGCAGTTCTTC	CASSVPGQGAVLYEQFF
few	TRBV9	NA	TRBJ2-4	TGTGCCAGCAGCGTAGGGGTGGGGGGGCTAGACATTCAGTACTTC	CASSVGVGGLDIQYF
many	TRBV12-5	TRBD1	TRBJ1-2	TGTGCTAGTGGTTTGCCACCCAGGGACAGCGCCTATGGCTACACCTTC	CASGLPPRDSAYGYTF
many	TRBV18	NA	TRBJ2-3	TGTGCCAGCTCACCAACTACGGGCACAGATACGCAGTATTTT	CASSPTTGTDTQYF
few	TRBV19	NA	TRBJ1-5	TGTGCCAGTAGTATTCGCGGGGGGGATCAGGCCCAGCATTTT	CASSIRGGDQAQHF
NA	TRBV12-3/TRBV12-4	TRBD1	TRBJ1-1	TGTGCCAGCAGACCCGGGACAGTATACACTGAAGCTTTCTTT	CASRPGTVYTEAFF
few	TRBV29-1	TRBD2	TRBJ2-6	TGCAGCTTTAGCGGGACAAACACCGTCCTGACTTTC	CSFSGTNTVLTF
many	TRBV28	TRBD1	TRBJ1-3	TGTGCCAGCAGCCCAGGGGGATCCCTTTCTGGAAACACCATATATTTT	CASSPGGSLSGNTIYF
many	TRBV9	NA	TRBJ2-7	TGTGCCAGCAGCGCTGGGGGCACCTCCTACGAGCAGTACTTC	CASSAGGTSYEQYF
NA	TRBV28	TRBD2	TRBJ2-5	TGTGCCAGCAACCCAACGGTGAGGACTAGCGGGAGGTCGGAGACCCAGTACTTC	CASNPTVRTSGRSETQYF
many	TRBV6-1	TRBD2	TRBJ2-5	TGTGCCAGCAGCCCGGGACTACGGGAGACCCAGTACTTC	CASSPGLRETQYF
many	TRBV12-3/TRBV12-4	TRBD1	TRBJ1-1	TGTGCCAGCAGGCCAGGGGGGATGAACACTGAAGCTTTCTTT	CASRPGGMNTEAFF
many	TRBV20-1	NA	TRBJ2-1	TGCAGTGCTAGAGGGCGGGGGCGGGAATACAATGAGCAGTTCTTC	CSARGRGREYNEQFF
NA	TRBV4-1	NA	TRBJ1-3	TGCGCCAGCAGCCAAGGGCCGGGTAGGGGGAGGGGGAACACCATATATTTT	CASSQGPGRGRGNTIYF
many	TRBV27	TRBD2	TRBJ2-1	TGTGCCAGCAGTCCTACGACTAGCGGGGGGTCTAGGCTCTTTTATCTGGATAATGAGCAGTTCTTC	CASSPTTSGGSRLFYLDNEQFF
many	TRBV28	NA	TRBJ1-2	TGTGCCAGCAGCACCCCGGCGACAGCTAACTATGGCTACACCTTC	CASSTPATANYGYTF
many	TRBV7-6	NA	TRBJ1-1	TGTGCCAGCAGCTTAGCGTGGGGGAAGAACACTGAAGCTTTCTTT	CASSLAWGKNTEAFF
many	TRBV12-3/TRBV12-4	NA	TRBJ1-5	TGTGCCACCCAATGGGGGAATCAGCCCCAGCATTTT	CATQWGNQPQHF
many	TRBV20-1	TRBD2	TRBJ2-3	TGCAGTGCCGCATGGCGGGAGCGAACAGATACGCAGTATTTT	CSAAWRERTDTQYF
many	TRBV30	TRBD2	TRBJ2-4	TGTGCCTACGGGGGGGCGGGCATTCAGTACTTC	CAYGGAGIQYF
many	TRBV20-1	TRBD1	TRBJ2-6	TGCAGTGCTGGAACAGGGGCCGGGGCCAACGTCCTGACTTTC	CSAGTGAGANVLTF
NA	TRBV7-2	NA	TRBJ1-1	TGTGCCAGCAGCTCGAGAGGCCGGTCAGCGAACACTGAAGCTTTCTTT	CASSSRGRSANTEAFF
many	TRBV2	TRBD1	TRBJ1-1	TGTGCCAGCACAGACAGGGGGACGAACACTGAAGCTTTCTTT	CASTDRGTNTEAFF
many	TRBV6-2/TRBV6-3	TRBD1	TRBJ2-1	TGTGCCAGCAGACCGGGACAGGGCGGCAACTATGAGCAGTTCTTC	CASRPGQGGNYEQFF
many	TRBV14	NA	TRBJ2-3	TGTGCCAGCAGCCAAGCCCGACAGACCCGGGGCACAGATACGCAGTATTTT	CASSQARQTRGTDTQYF
many	TRBV6-2/TRBV6-3	NA	TRBJ2-3	TGTGCCAGCAGTTACGGGCTAGCAAGCACAGATACGCAGTATTTT	CASSYGLASTDTQYF
many	TRBV20-1	TRBD1	TRBJ1-2	TGCAGTGCTAGGGCGGGACAGACTATCTATGGCTACACCTTC	CSARAGQTIYGYTF
many	TRBV19	NA	TRBJ1-1	TGTGCCAGTAGGGCCCTCGGTGGGGTCACTGAAGCTTTCTTT	CASRALGGVTEAFF
many	TRBV7-6	NA	TRBJ1-3	TGTGCCAGCAGCTTAGGGGACGGGGTCTACACCATATATTTT	CASSLGDGVYTIYF
many	TRBV3-1	TRBD2	TRBJ2-3	TGTGCCAGCAGCCAAGATCCCGGACTAGCGGGAGTCGCAGATACGCAGTATTTT	CASSQDPGLAGVADTQYF
many	TRBV5-1	NA	TRBJ2-3	TGCGCCAGCACCGAGGGGGGTGCGACAGATACGCAGTATTTT	CASTEGGATDTQYF
many	TRBV20-1	NA	TRBJ2-1	TGCAGTGCTAGTCGGTACAATGAGCAGTTCTTC	CSASRYNEQFF
NA	TRBV19	NA	TRBJ1-2	TGTGCCAGTAGTCCCCACCCGGCGGGGGACTATGGCTACACCTTC	CASSPHPAGDYGYTF
many	TRBV5-1	NA	TRBJ1-2	TGCGCCAGCAGCTTGGACATGGGAGTTGGGGGCTACACCTTC	CASSLDMGVGGYTF
many	TRBV14	TRBD2	TRBJ2-3	TGTGCCAGCAGCCAACTAGCGGGAGCGATCACAGATACGCAGTATTTT	CASSQLAGAITDTQYF
many	TRBV28	TRBD1	TRBJ1-2	TGTGCCAGCAGTTACTCAGGGGGCGCAAGTGGCTACACCTTC	CASSYSGGASGYTF